Below are 25 T cell receptor beta chains sequenced from a single sample in a study of cytomegalovirus exposure and HLA in healthy donors. Primers for the PCR totalled 60 Vbeta and 13 Jbeta. The repertoire was sequenced with immunoSEQ multiplex PCR; TCRdb's copy has only in-frame clones and lacks some. The sample carries around 90,000 clones, over 55% recorded once. The sequenced material came from PBMCs. Receptor source: a boy younger than 18 in good health and CMV-seropositive.

This chain links TRBV6-5 with TRBJ1-1; 8 positions agree with TRBD1. CDR1 and CDR2 (germline): MNHEY, SVGAGI. The CDR3 has 15 residues. The V gene end was trimmed by 6 bases and the J gene end by 6 bases; junction bases not matched to a gene: 12. CDR3 sequence reads: CASSPKPGGYAEAFF. CDR3 coding DNA: TGTGCCAGCAGCCCCAAACCAGGGGGCTATGCTGAAGCTTTCTTT.

This clone was seen only once. The chain joins TRBV9 to TRBJ2-7, with TRBD1 matching over 7 bases. The CDR3 loop spans 16 amino acids. Germline assignment: CDR1 SGDLS and CDR2 YYNGEE. V lost 3 bases to trimming and J lost 1 base; unmatched junction nucleotides: 10. The chain's CDR3 is CASSGLRDSPSYEQYF. In DNA, the CDR3 is TGTGCCAGCAGCGGCCTCCGGGACAGTCCTTCCTACGAGCAGTACTTC.

This clone was seen a few times. The V call is TRBV29-1, the J call TRBJ2-7; TRBD1 agrees at 8 bases. The V gene end was trimmed by 6 bases and the J gene end by 4 bases; junction bases not matched to a gene: 8. This CDR3 is 13 amino acids long. Looked up from germline, CDR1 is SQVTM and CDR2 is ANQGSEA. The CDR3 is CSVVGDRGYEQYF. Written as DNA, the CDR3 is TGCAGCGTGGTTGGAGACAGGGGTTACGAGCAGTACTTC.

The chain links TRBV7-3 to TRBJ2-3, with D perhaps TRBD2 (6 bases). V was shortened by 8 bases and J by 5 bases, with 20 bases between the two germline ends. This CDR3 spans 15 amino acids. The germline V gene has CDR1 SGHTA and CDR2 FQGTGA. CDR3 amino acids: CASSNGGFGVDTQYF. DNA of the CDR3: TGTGCCAGCTCGAACGGGGGATTTGGGGTAGATACGCAGTATTTT. Full variable domain (rest looked up from reference TRBV7-3 and TRBJ2-3): GAGVSQTPSNKVTEKGKYVELRCDPISGHTALYWYRQSLGQGPEFLIYFQGTGAADDSGLPNDRFFAVRPEGSVSTLKIQRTERGDSAVYLCASSNGGFGVDTQYFGPGTRLTVL.

The chain couples TRBV7-2 to TRBJ2-2; 7 bases fit TRBD1. V was clipped by 5 bases and J by 1 base; unmatched bases: 7. This CDR3 is 16 amino acids long. Germline lookup yields CDR1 SGHTA and CDR2 FQGNSA. The CDR3 DNA is TGTGCCAGCAGCCCAAGATGGACAGGGAACACCGGGGAGCTGTTTTTT. Translated: CASSPRWTGNTGELFF.

This clone was counted only a few times. The rearrangement links TRBV19 to TRBJ1-1; 10 bases fit TRBD1. Germline V lookup: CDR1 LNHDA, CDR2 SQIVND (reference sequence). CDR3 length equals 14 residues. Trimming took 1 base from V and 5 from J; bases not matched to a gene: 1. The CDR3 region has the DNA TGTGCCAGTAGTATAGGGACAGGGGGGACTGAAGCTTTCTTT. The encoded protein is CASSIGTGGTEAFF.

This clone has only a few counts. J is TRBJ2-5 and V is TRBV25-1; D is possibly TRBD2 (6 bases). Trimming took off 6 bases at V and 5 bases at J, with 10 bases between the two ends. The germline gives CDR1 MGHDK, CDR2 SYGVNS. The CDR3 length is 12 residues. DNA for the CDR3: TGTGCCAGCAGCCGACTAGGGGAGACCCAGTACTTC. Its translation: CASSRLGETQYF.

The rearrangement links TRBV4-1 to TRBJ1-5, with a possible D match to TRBD1 (6 bases). The V end was cut by 0 bases, the J end by 11 bases, with 14 bases between. The CDR3 is 14 residues long. From germline, CDR1 is MGHRA and CDR2 YSYEKL. CDR3 nucleotides: TGCGCCAGCAGCCAAGAACCCAGGGGAGAGGCCCAGCATTTT. Encoded protein: CASSQEPRGEAQHF.

In DNA form, the CDR3 reads TGTGCCAGCAGCTCGGGACAACTCTATGGCTACACCTTC. Translating gives CASSSGQLYGYTF. The V call is TRBV7-9, the J call TRBJ1-2, with D maybe TRBD1 (6 bases). The length of the CDR3 is 13 residues. Per germline, CDR1 SEHNR and CDR2 FQNEAQ (reference sequence). The V and J ends lost 4 bases and 4 bases respectively, with 10 bases between them.

V is TRBV19 and J is TRBJ2-5; 13 bases are a match to TRBD2. The CDR3 is made up of 16 amino acids. V trimming: 5 bases; J trimming: 0 bases; junction bases outside the gene matches: 3. Germline CDR1 and CDR2: LNHDA and SQIVND (reference sequence). The CDR3 DNA follows: TGTGCCAGTAGTCGGACTAGCGGGAGAAACCAAGAGACCCAGTACTTC. Translating it yields CASSRTSGRNQETQYF. The full variable domain, rest sourced from reference TRBV19 and TRBJ2-5, is DGGITQSPKYLFRKEGQNVTLSCEQNLNHDAMYWYRQDPGQGLRLIYYSQIVNDFQKGDIAEGYSVSREKKESFPLTVTSAQKNPTAFYLCASSRTSGRNQETQYFGPGTRLLVL.

J is TRBJ1-1 and V is TRBV2, with D possibly matching TRBD1 (5 bases). Per germline, CDR1 SNHLY and CDR2 FYNNEI. This CDR3 has 17 amino acids. The V end lost 9 bases, the J end lost 0 bases, and 23 bases lay between the germline ends. This chain's CDR3 is CAREKNSRDFMNTEAFF. The CDR3, as DNA: TGTGCCAGGGAGAAAAATTCCCGGGACTTCATGAACACTGAAGCTTTCTTT.

V gene TRBV5-1 combines with J gene TRBJ2-3; TRBD2 matches at 11 bases. The V gene end was trimmed by 4 bases and the J gene end by 6 bases; junction bases not matched to a gene: 16. Germline loops: CDR1 SGHRS, CDR2 YFSETQ. The CDR3 is 18 amino acids. The CDR3 sequence is CASSLEMTSGEPQDTQYF. As DNA, the CDR3 is TGCGCCAGCAGCCTGGAAATGACTAGCGGGGAACCACAGGATACGCAGTATTTT.

The chain uses TRBV5-1 and TRBJ1-4; maybe TRBD1 (6 bases). CDR1 is SGHRS and CDR2 is YFSETQ in the germline V gene. V dropped 5 bases and J dropped 8 bases, with 16 bases sitting between them. This CDR3 comprises 14 residues. The CDR3 nucleotides read TGCGCCAGCAGTTTTACCGGGACACGGGAAAAACTGTTTTTT. Translation gives CASSFTGTREKLFF.

The V gene is TRBV6-5, the J gene TRBJ2-1; 8 bases align to TRBD2. V lost 7 bases to trimming and J lost 7 bases; unmatched junction nucleotides: 9. CDR1 and CDR2 (germline): MNHEY, SVGAGI. The CDR3 covers 14 residues. The CDR3 DNA reads TGTGCCAGCAAGAGCTTAGCGGGAAAAAATGAGCAGTTCTTC. Translation gives CASKSLAGKNEQFF.

This clone was observed once. One junction end does not reproduce the germline sequence, and a read error may be involved. The J gene is TRBJ1-5, the V gene TRBV30; 8 bases are a match to TRBD1. The germline V gene encodes CDR1 GTSNPN and CDR2 SVGIG (reference sequence). This CDR3 is 15 amino acids long. CDR3 protein: CAWSDPGQANQPQNF. The CDR3 nucleotides are TGTGCCTGGAGTGATCCGGGACAGGCTAATCAGCCCCAGAATTTT.

J is TRBJ2-2 and V is TRBV4-2, with a possible D match to TRBD2 (6 bases). Trimming pared 0 bases from V and 11 bases from J, leaving 13 bases between. Germline V lookup: CDR1 LGHNA, CDR2 YNFKEQ. CDR3 length: 14 amino acids. CDR3 protein: CASSQERKGTELFF. In DNA, the CDR3 is TGTGCCAGCAGCCAAGAGAGGAAAGGGACTGAGCTGTTTTTT.

This clone was found a few times. This chain links TRBV25-1 with TRBJ2-7, with 8 bases identical to TRBD1. The ends lost 4 bases at V and 1 base at J; junction bases unmatched: 6. The germline V gene encodes CDR1 MGHDK and CDR2 SYGVNS. This CDR3 contains 15 residues. The CDR3 bases are TGTGCCAGCAGTGCAACAGGGGGTAGGTCCTACGAGCAGTACTTC. Protein product: CASSATGGRSYEQYF.

The chain has TRBV2 and TRBJ2-1, with D perhaps TRBD2 (6 bases). Trimming left V 3 bases short and J 3 bases short, with 12 bases between. The CDR3 loop spans 15 amino acids. From germline, CDR1 is SNHLY and CDR2 FYNNEI. The CDR3 coding sequence is TGTGCCAGCAGTGATGAGGGAGGTCACTACAATGAGCAGTTCTTC. This encodes CASSDEGGHYNEQFF.

This rearrangement joins TRBV5-1 to TRBJ1-3, with D possibly TRBD1 on 5 matching bases. Germline V gene sequence: CDR1 SGHRS, CDR2 YFSETQ. CDR3 length: 14 residues. The ends were cut back, 4 bases at V and 3 bases at J, with 11 bases in the middle. Here the CDR3 reads CASSPDGGGNTIYF. CDR3 DNA sequence: TGCGCCAGCAGCCCCGACGGGGGTGGAAACACCATATATTTT.

V usage is TRBV19 and J usage is TRBJ2-1; D possibly corresponds to TRBD1 (5 bases). The V gene lost 5 bases and the J gene lost 9 bases, with 8 bases spanning the gap. The CDR3 length is 11 residues. Germline values: CDR1 LNHDA, CDR2 SQIVND (reference sequence). CDR3 sequence reads: CASSPGLEQFF. Here the CDR3 DNA reads TGTGCCAGTAGTCCAGGGCTTGAGCAGTTCTTC. Together with reference TRBV19 and TRBJ2-1, the CDR3 gives the full variable domain: DGGITQSPKYLFRKEGQNVTLSCEQNLNHDAMYWYRQDPGQGLRLIYYSQIVNDFQKGDIAEGYSVSREKKESFPLTVTSAQKNPTAFYLCASSPGLEQFFGPGTRLTVL.

The chain employs TRBV5-1 and TRBJ2-7; tentatively, D is TRBD1 (6 bases). Trimming shortened V by 5 bases and J by 7 bases, and 19 bases separated the two germline ends. The CDR3 runs to 14 residues. From germline, CDR1 is SGHRS and CDR2 YFSETQ. The CDR3 DNA is TGCGCCAGCAGTGAAGGGGGTCCCCTCGTGGAGCAGTACTTC. Translated: CASSEGGPLVEQYF.

V gene TRBV6-1 combines with J gene TRBJ1-2; D is undetermined. This CDR3 region has 13 residues. Germline CDR1 and CDR2: MNHNS and SASEGT. Trimming stripped 9 bases from V and 2 bases from J, with 13 bases between. CDR3 residues: CASGRVENYGYTF. The CDR3 DNA reads TGTGCCAGTGGGAGGGTGGAAAACTATGGCTACACCTTC.

With respect to this clone: Other nucleotide sequences in the sample specify the same CDR3. The chain recombines TRBV29-1 with TRBJ1-1; D is unresolved. The CDR3 is made up of 13 amino acids. V shed 3 bases and J shed 1 base, with 9 bases lying between them. Per germline, CDR1 SQVTM and CDR2 ANQGSEA. CDR3 sequence (DNA): TGCAGCGTTGAGGTTGGAGGGAACACTGAAGCTTTCTTT. Amino acids: CSVEVGGNTEAFF.

The chain uses TRBV27 and TRBJ1-1; 7 positions match TRBD1. This CDR3 has 11 amino acids. V was clipped by 5 bases and J by 9 bases; unmatched bases: 3. Looked up from germline, CDR1 is MNHEY and CDR2 is SMNVEV (reference sequence). CDR3 in amino acids: CASSRQGQAFF. The CDR3 coding sequence is TGTGCCAGCAGTAGACAGGGCCAAGCTTTCTTT.

CDR3 residues: CASSSPSGNTEAFF. The CDR3 DNA reads as TGTGCCAGCAGCTCCCCTTCGGGGAACACTGAAGCTTTCTTT. This chain connects TRBV5-4 to TRBJ1-1; D unclear. Between the trimmed V and J ends, which lost 3 bases and 1 base, there was a span of 10 bases. This CDR3 has 14 amino acids. CDR1 and CDR2 (germline): SGHNT, YYREEE (reference sequence). Variable domain in full (rest from reference TRBV5-4 and TRBJ1-1): ETGVTQSPTHLIKTRGQQVTLRCSSQSGHNTVSWYQQALGQGPQFIFQYYREEENGRGNFPPRFSGLQFPNYSSELNVNALELDDSALYLCASSSPSGNTEAFFGQGTRLTVV.